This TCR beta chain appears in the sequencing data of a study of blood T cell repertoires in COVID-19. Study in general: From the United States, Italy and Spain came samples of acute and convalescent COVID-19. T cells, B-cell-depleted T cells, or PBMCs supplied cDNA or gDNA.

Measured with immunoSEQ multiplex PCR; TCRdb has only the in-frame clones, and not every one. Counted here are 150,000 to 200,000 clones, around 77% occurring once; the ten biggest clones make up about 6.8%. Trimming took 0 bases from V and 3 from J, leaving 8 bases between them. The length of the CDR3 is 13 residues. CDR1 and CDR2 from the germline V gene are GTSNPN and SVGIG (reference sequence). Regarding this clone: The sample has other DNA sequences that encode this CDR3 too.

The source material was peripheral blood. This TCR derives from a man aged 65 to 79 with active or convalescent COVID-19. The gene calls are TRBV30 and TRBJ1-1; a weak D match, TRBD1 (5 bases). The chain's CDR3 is CAWSVGEDTEAFF. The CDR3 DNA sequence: TGTGCCTGGAGTGTGGGGGAGGACACTGAAGCTTTCTTT. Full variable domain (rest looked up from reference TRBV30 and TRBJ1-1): SQTIHQWPATLVQPVGSPLSLECTVEGTSNPNLYWYRQAAGRGLQLLFYSVGIGQISSEVPQNLSASRPQDRQFILSSKKLLLSDSGFYLCAWSVGEDTEAFFGQGTRLTVV.